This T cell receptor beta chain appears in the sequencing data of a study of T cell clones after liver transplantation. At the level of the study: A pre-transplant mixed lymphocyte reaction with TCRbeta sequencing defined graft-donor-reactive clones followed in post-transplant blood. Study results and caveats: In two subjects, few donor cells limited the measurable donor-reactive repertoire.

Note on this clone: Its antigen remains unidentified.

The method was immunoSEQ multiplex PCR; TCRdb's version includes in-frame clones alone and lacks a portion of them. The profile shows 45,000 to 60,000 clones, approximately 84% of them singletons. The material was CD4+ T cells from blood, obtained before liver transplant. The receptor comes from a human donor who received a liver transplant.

CDR3 in amino acids: CASRPQGPSGANVLTF. The CDR3 DNA sequence: TGCGCCAGCAGGCCTCAGGGACCCTCTGGGGCCAACGTCCTGACTTTC. V usage is TRBV5-1 and J usage is TRBJ2-6, with D tentatively TRBD1 or TRBD2 (5 bases each). The germline V and J ends were trimmed by 5 bases and 0 bases, with 12 bases remaining between them. Germline CDR1 is SGHRS and CDR2 is YFSETQ. The CDR3 extends over 16 amino acids.